These 28 T cell receptor beta chains came from one sample sequenced in a study of metastatic and nonmetastatic thyroid tumors. Thyroid surgery was preceded by no treatment in any patient. Via MiXCR, TCRdb re-called the PCR reads. The sample holds approximately 34,000 clones, approximately 20% seen once. The sequencing input was blood. The source is a female donor with papillary thyroid cancer or a benign thyroid nodule (not recorded which). Some clones in this sample may be carry-over from other donors' samples.

The rearrangement links TRBV15 to TRBJ2-3; 8 bases map to TRBD1. J was trimmed by 1 base and V by 0 bases; bases with no gene match: 3. The CDR3 is 16 residues long. Looked up from germline, CDR1 is LNHNV and CDR2 is YYDKDF (reference sequence). In nucleotides, the CDR3 is TGTGCCACCAGCAGAGATCGGGGACAGGGCACAGATACGCAGTATTTT. Its translation: CATSRDRGQGTDTQYF.

This clone was observed many times. The chain uses TRBV20-1 and TRBJ1-2; D remains unclear. The ends were cut back, 6 bases at V and 2 bases at J, with 16 bases in the middle. The CDR3 runs to 14 residues. Germline assignment: CDR1 DFQATT and CDR2 SNEGSKA (reference sequence). The CDR3 is CSATNPRANYGYTF. CDR3 coding DNA: TGCAGTGCCACAAACCCACGGGCGAACTATGGCTACACCTTC.

The chain links TRBV20-1 to TRBJ2-1, with D possibly called TRBD1 or TRBD2 (6 bases each). The CDR3 consists of 12 residues. Trimming pared 5 bases from V and 14 bases from J, leaving 19 bases between. Germline loops: CDR1 DFQATT, CDR2 SNEGSKA (reference sequence). Here the CDR3 DNA reads TGCAGTGCTGGGCGGGACACCACTCGGGAGTTCTTC. Amino acid sequence: CSAGRDTTREFF.

This clone appeared many times. Additional DNA sequences in this sample encode the identical CDR3. V and J are TRBV12-3 or TRBV12-4 and TRBJ1-2, with 8 bases fitting TRBD1. The V and J ends lost 2 bases and 7 bases, in that order; junction bases with no gene match: 6. The length of the CDR3 is 14 residues. CDR3 protein: CASSLRQGAFGYTF. The CDR3 DNA follows: TGTGCCAGCAGTTTAAGGCAGGGGGCTTTTGGCTACACCTTC.

This clone is deemed medium-sized. This sequence joins TRBV6-5 and TRBJ2-7; either TRBD1 or TRBD2 may fit D (5 bases each). V was cut by 2 bases and J by 1 base, with 6 bases left in between. The CDR3 consists of 13 residues. Germline lookup yields CDR1 MNHEY and CDR2 SVGAGI. CDR3 DNA: TGTGCCAGCAGTTACGGGGGATCCTACGAGCAGTACTTC. Translated, it gives CASSYGGSYEQYF.

CDR3 in amino acids: CASSSEDRGYNEQFF. The CDR3 region has the DNA TGTGCCAGCAGCTCCGAGGACAGGGGGTACAATGAGCAGTTCTTC. The rearrangement links TRBV4-2 to TRBJ2-1, with 10 bases that match TRBD1. The CDR3 is 15 residues long. Germline V lookup: CDR1 LGHNA, CDR2 YNFKEQ. J was trimmed by 4 bases and V by 5 bases; bases with no gene match: 5.

By its share, this clone is medium-sized. The chain carries TRBV20-1 and TRBJ2-1; weak D call: TRBD2 (6 bases). The CDR3 length is 17 residues. CDR1 and CDR2 from the germline V gene are DFQATT and SNEGSKA (reference sequence). Between the trimmed V and J ends, which lost 0 bases and 6 bases, there was a span of 21 bases. CDR3 sequence (DNA): TGCAGTGCTAGAGAAGCACTGGGACTGGGGCCGGGCAATGAGCAGTTCTTC. This translates into CSAREALGLGPGNEQFF.

This clone was seen repeatedly, ten times or more. The junction departs from the called germline gene at one end, perhaps through a read error. The chain joins TRBV7-7 to TRBJ2-2, with D possibly being TRBD2 (5 bases). This CDR3 contains 15 residues. Germline CDR1 SSHAT, CDR2 FNYEAQ (reference sequence). The CDR3 sequence is CASSFSVQNTGELFF. DNA of the CDR3: TGTGCTAGCAGCTTTAGCGTTCAGAACACCGGGGAGCTGTTTTTT.

This clone is medium-sized by share. The chain's CDR3 is CASSQERGNTIYF. DNA for the CDR3: TGTGCCAGCAGTCAGGAGAGGGGAAACACCATATATTTT. V usage is TRBV6-1 and J usage is TRBJ1-3; no definite D call. This CDR3 comprises 13 residues. Germline loops: CDR1 MNHNS, CDR2 SASEGT. Trimming took 5 bases from V and 4 from J, leaving 9 bases between them.

This clone was recorded only once. The rearrangement joins TRBV14 to TRBJ2-2; D is uncertain. CDR1 and CDR2 from the germline V gene are SGHDN and FVKESK. The V and J ends lost 5 bases and 5 bases respectively, with 12 bases between them. The CDR3 contains 14 residues. This CDR3 reads CASSNQVSTGELFF. Here the CDR3 DNA reads TGTGCCAGCAGCAATCAGGTGTCGACCGGGGAGCTGTTTTTT.

The chain joins TRBV9 to TRBJ2-3; D possibly corresponds to TRBD2 (5 bases). Looked up from germline, CDR1 is SGDLS and CDR2 is YYNGEE. V shed 4 bases and J shed 0 bases, with 12 bases lying between them. The CDR3 sequence is 15 residues long. This CDR3 is CASSSERVSTDTQYF. The CDR3 nucleotides are TGTGCCAGCAGCTCCGAGAGGGTTAGCACAGATACGCAGTATTTT.

This clone was found many times. The J gene is TRBJ2-7, the V gene TRBV6-1, with D hard to call. The CDR3 is 13 residues long. The germline V gene has CDR1 MNHNS and CDR2 SASEGT. V was pared by 5 bases and J by 1 base, with 9 bases between. CDR3: CASSYGQSYEQYF. CDR3 sequence (DNA): TGTGCCAGCAGTTATGGCCAATCCTACGAGCAGTACTTC.

Details on this clone: The junction differs from germline at one of its ends, possibly a read error. The chain recombines TRBV7-9 with TRBJ1-2; D gene unclear. CDR3 length equals 14 residues. Germline lookup yields CDR1 SEHNR and CDR2 FQNEAQ (reference sequence). Here the CDR3 reads CASSSGGESYCYTF. DNA of the CDR3: TGTGCCAGCAGCTCCGGTGGGGAGAGCTATTGCTACACCTTC.

This clone came up once. The chain employs TRBV4-1 and TRBJ2-1; 9 bases match TRBD2. Germline CDR1 MGHRA, CDR2 YSYEKL. CDR3 length equals 17 residues. Trimming removed 1 base from V and 4 bases from J; junction bases left unmatched: 8. In DNA form, the CDR3 reads TGCGCCAGCAGCCAAGGGTTTAGCGGGAGTGGGTACAATGAGCAGTTCTTC. Protein product: CASSQGFSGSGYNEQFF.

This clone came up many times. The rearrangement uses TRBV18 and TRBJ2-5; the match to TRBD1 covers 7 bases. Germline V gene data show CDR1 as KGHSH and CDR2 as LQKENI. The J segment lost 5 bases and the V segment lost 3 bases, leaving 18 bases of the junction unmatched. This CDR3 has 18 residues. CDR3 sequence (DNA): TGTGCCAGCTCACCCCGAGGTACAGGGGTTATCCAGGGGGAGACCCAGTACTTC. This translates into CASSPRGTGVIQGETQYF.

This clone was counted many times. The gene calls are TRBV2 and TRBJ2-2; D call uncertain. Between the trimmed V and J ends, which lost 6 bases and 3 bases, there was a span of 11 bases. From germline, CDR1 is SNHLY and CDR2 FYNNEI. There are 14 residues in the CDR3. The DNA for the CDR3 is TGTGCCAGCAGGAGAATAGCCGACACCGGGGAGCTGTTTTTT. Its protein is CASRRIADTGELFF.

The chain carries TRBV28 and TRBJ1-1, with 12 positions matching TRBD1. V lost 4 bases to trimming and J lost 9 bases; unmatched junction nucleotides: 12. Per the germline V gene, CDR1 is MDHEN and CDR2 is SYDVKM. The CDR3 loop spans 16 amino acids. The CDR3 here is CASSSPGQGAVTQAFF. The CDR3 DNA is TGTGCCAGCAGTTCTCCGGGACAGGGGGCCGTGACTCAAGCTTTCTTT.

This clone was counted at least ten times. J is TRBJ2-2 and V is TRBV28, with 9 bases aligning to TRBD1. The CDR3 is 18 amino acids. With 1 base clipped from V and 6 bases from J, the junction kept 12 bases outside the gene matches. Per germline, CDR1 MDHEN and CDR2 SYDVKM. The CDR3 DNA reads as TGTGCCAGCAGTTTATCCGGTTGGTGGGACAGGGAGGCCGGGGAGCTGTTTTTT. Translation gives CASSLSGWWDREAGELFF.

This clone was seen at least ten times. Within the sample, other DNA sequences also encode this same CDR3. The gene calls are TRBV5-1 and TRBJ2-2; 7 nucleotides line up with TRBD1. After removal of 0 bases from V and 4 bases from J, the junction contained 3 bases not matched to a gene. Germline assignment: CDR1 SGHRS and CDR2 YFSETQ. CDR3 length equals 15 residues. The CDR3 region is CASSLGTGLTGELFF. CDR3 in DNA: TGCGCCAGCAGCTTGGGGACAGGCCTCACCGGGGAGCTGTTTTTT.

V and J are TRBV20-1 and TRBJ1-5; D gene uncertain. The length of the CDR3 is 16 residues. Trimming cost V 3 bases and J 0 bases, with 15 bases left between them. Germline CDR1 is DFQATT and CDR2 is SNEGSKA (reference sequence). CDR3 DNA sequence: TGCAGTGCTAGCGTCCCATGGATAATTAGCAATCAGCCCCAGCATTTT. Protein product: CSASVPWIISNQPQHF.

V gene TRBV14 combines with J gene TRBJ1-6; no firm D call. This CDR3 comprises 15 residues. With 8 bases removed from V and 3 bases from J, the gap between germline ends came to 14 bases. Per germline, CDR1 SGHDN and CDR2 FVKESK. CDR3 loop: CASCSSSYYNSPLHF. In DNA form, the CDR3 reads TGTGCCAGCTGCAGTTCTAGCTACTATAATTCACCCCTCCACTTT.

This clone was seen repeatedly, ten times or more. The V call is TRBV3-1, the J call TRBJ2-7; unclear D gene. Trimming took off 3 bases at V and 0 bases at J, with 3 bases between the two ends. The CDR3 runs to 12 residues. Germline V gene data show CDR1 as LGHDT and CDR2 as YNNKEL (reference sequence). In DNA, the CDR3 is TGTGCCAGCAGCCAGAGCTCCTACGAGCAGTACTTC. Protein: CASSQSSYEQYF.

This clone has only a few counts. At one end the junction does not follow the germline gene, possibly because of a read error. The chain couples TRBV28 to TRBJ2-6; 8 bases line up with TRBD1. This CDR3 spans 19 amino acids. Germline V gene lookup returns CDR1 MDHEN and CDR2 SYDVKM. The CDR3 DNA sequence: TGTGCCAGCAGTTCGGACCGGGACAGGTGGCGGTTTGGGGCCAACTTCCTGACTTTC. It translates to CASSSDRDRWRFGANFLTF.

This clone was observed many times. This is likely a read error, given that the CDR3 carries no conserved phenylalanine or tryptophan at its end. The chain couples TRBV27 to TRBJ1-1, with D possibly matching TRBD1 (6 bases). Germline V gene lookup returns CDR1 MNHEY and CDR2 SMNVEV (reference sequence). Between the trimmed V and J ends, which lost 4 bases and 2 bases, there was a span of 11 bases. The length of the CDR3 is 14 residues. The CDR3 DNA sequence: TGTGCCAGCAGTTGGTTCAGGGGAAACACTGAAGCTTTCCTT. It specifies CASSWFRGNTEAFL.

This clone was recorded many times. This chain links TRBV12-3 or TRBV12-4 with TRBJ1-5, with D maybe TRBD1 (5 bases). V was cut by 5 bases and J by 7 bases, with 15 bases left in between. The CDR3 has 14 amino acids. CDR3 loop: CASSRDGPFQPQHF. The CDR3 coding sequence is TGTGCCAGCAGTAGGGACGGCCCCTTCCAGCCCCAGCATTTT.

This clone turned up a few times. A read error is possible here, since a much larger clone lies one base away. This sample includes further DNA sequences coding for the same CDR3. This rearrangement joins TRBV20-1 to TRBJ2-3, with D possibly TRBD1 on 5 matching bases. This CDR3 contains 12 residues. CDR1 DFQATT and CDR2 SNEGSKA come from the germline V gene (reference sequence). The CDR3 nucleotides read TGCAGTGCTAGCACAGGATTTGATACTCAGTATTTT. Amino acids: CSASTGFDTQYF.

This clone was recorded at least ten times. The chain's CDR3 is CASSLDLQRTGNTIYF. In DNA form, the CDR3 reads TGCGCCAGCAGCTTGGATCTACAGCGAACTGGAAACACCATATATTTT. This chain connects TRBV5-1 to TRBJ1-3; D is undetermined. Trimming cost V 0 bases and J 2 bases, with 12 bases left between them. Germline V CDR1 and CDR2: SGHRS, YFSETQ. This CDR3 is 16 amino acids long.

This clone was counted ten times or more. The genes are TRBV28 and TRBJ1-1; tentatively, D is TRBD1 (6 bases). The V end lost 7 bases, the J end lost 0 bases, and 15 bases lay between the germline ends. The CDR3 is 15 residues long. CDR1 is MDHEN and CDR2 is SYDVKM in the germline V gene. CDR3 coding DNA: TGTGCCAGCACCCTAAGGACAGACTTGAACACTGAAGCTTTCTTT. Its protein is CASTLRTDLNTEAFF.